This section outlines one T cell receptor beta chain sequence together with its context. This clone's antigen is unknown. No clone much larger than this one lies a single base away; base qualities are absent. Relative to germline, V is 4 bases shorter and J is 9 bases shorter, with 17 bases between their ends. Taken from the germline V gene, the CDR1 and CDR2 loops are SGHRS and YFSETQ. Counted from cysteine to phenylalanine, this CDR3 has 15 amino acids. Only the CDR3 portion is preserved as DNA: 45 bases, with reading frame beginning at the first base. During the collection period, no immune events, such as infections, were documented for the healthy donors. Time-dependent variance in a beta-binomial model of T-cell clone differential abundance was calibrated using healthy-donor blood repertoires as a training cohort. The training cohort included around ten healthy donors, of whom 3 were female and 7 were male. The donors were between roughly 29 and 70 years old, with an average age of approximately 45 years. Obtained from a commercial supplier, whole blood was collected from each healthy donor at three time points set around 14 days apart. For immunosequencing, genomic DNA was extracted from unsorted whole blood.

This sample stems from a study of identifying expanded T cells in peripheral blood (dated by TCRdb to about 2019). In the study overall: Technical replicates were generated by sequencing separate aliquots of the same genomic DNA pool, with four replicates compared pairwise. The study at large found these results: The binomial model flagged around 1.2 differentially abundant clones between technical replicates, compared with about 16 over around 2 weeks and about 20 over four weeks. Across all healthy-donor time intervals, the beta-binomial model significantly cut both the number of clones called differentially abundant and the false-positive rate. It was expected by the authors that biological variance in healthy repertoires might increase further over much longer intervals, such as months to years. For all healthy donors, the variance in clone template counts between two-week samples rose significantly as total template count increased.

TCRbeta CDR3 regions were profiled by bias-controlled multiplex PCR amplification of genomic DNA with the immunoSEQ Assay. On the study's bioinformatics: The absolute abundance of each unique TCRbeta CDR3 region was quantified after sequences were collapsed and filtered. Differential abundance was assessed using a binomial (Fisher-equivalent) model and a beta-binomial model in which time-dependent variance fitted from healthy donors was added. Clones with fewer than 5 combined templates were removed, and a clone was called differentially abundant if the clone's Benjamini-Hochberg FDR was below 0.01. Using the form v = (b*log(k)+a)^2, the beta-binomial variance was modeled as a function of the total template count across the two samples. TCRdb carries this immuneACCESS record with in-frame sequences only. Its versions omit some clonotypes, under half of them owing to an unresolved V gene in the studies checked, with the rest unexplained. From that table come the V and J calls and clone size; the DNA was used to work out D and trimming. The sample table shows fewer than 65,000 clones, and 87% are seen once. Roughly 4.5% of the sample belongs to the ten largest clones.

The sequence came from a person between 18 and 75 years old in good health. The sample consisted of blood. This chain is built from TRBV5-1 and TRBJ1-6; a tentative D call is TRBD1 (6 bases match). The nucleotides read TGCGCCAGCAGCCTCGACCGGGGGCTCGCTTCACCCCTCCACTTT. This sequence encodes CASSLDRGLASPLHF.